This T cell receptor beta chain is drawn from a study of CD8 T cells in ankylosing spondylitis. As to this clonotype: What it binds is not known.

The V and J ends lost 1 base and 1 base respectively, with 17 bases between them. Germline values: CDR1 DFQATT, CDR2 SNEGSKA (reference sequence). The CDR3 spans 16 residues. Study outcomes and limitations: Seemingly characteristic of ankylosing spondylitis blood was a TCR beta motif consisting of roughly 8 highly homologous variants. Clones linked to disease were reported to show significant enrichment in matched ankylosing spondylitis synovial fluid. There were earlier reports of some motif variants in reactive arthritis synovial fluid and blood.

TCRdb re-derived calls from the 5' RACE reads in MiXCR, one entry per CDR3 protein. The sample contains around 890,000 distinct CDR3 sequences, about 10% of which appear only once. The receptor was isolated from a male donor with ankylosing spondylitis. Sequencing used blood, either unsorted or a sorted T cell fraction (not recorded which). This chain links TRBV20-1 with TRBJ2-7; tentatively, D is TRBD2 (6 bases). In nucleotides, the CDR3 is TGCAGTGCTAGAGGAATAAGGGGAGGCGCTTCCTACGAGCAGTACTTC. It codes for CSARGIRGGASYEQYF.